Shown below are 27 T cell receptor beta chains from a single sample sequenced in a study of identical twins. TCRdb itself ran the 5' RACE reads through MiXCR, one entry per CDR3 protein. The sample includes around 470,000 distinct CDR3 sequences, approximately 14% seen only once; the top ten take about 0.52%. The data were also submitted as part of a second study, on yellow fever vaccine responses in identical twins.

The sample taken for sequencing was CD4+ T cells sorted from blood. The source of these receptors is a woman under 30 in good health.

This clonotype was counted between two and nine times. The chain links TRBV5-1 to TRBJ1-5; D might be TRBD1 (5 bases). The CDR3 spans 15 residues. The ends were cut back, 3 bases at V and 0 bases at J, with 10 bases in the middle. CDR1 and CDR2 from the germline V gene are SGHRS and YFSETQ. DNA of the CDR3: TGCGCCAGCAGCTCAGGGCCTTATAGCAATCAGCCCCAGCATTTT. Its protein is CASSSGPYSNQPQHF.

This chain joins TRBV6-5 and TRBJ1-6, with 7 bases fitting TRBD1. Losses at the gene ends were 0 bases for V and 0 bases for J; bases not matched to a gene: 5. The germline gives CDR1 MNHEY, CDR2 SVGAGI. The CDR3 consists of 18 residues. The CDR3, as DNA: TGTGCCAGCAGTTACTCGCAACAGGGGAGCTCCTATAATTCACCCCTCCACTTT. Its translation is CASSYSQQGSSYNSPLHF.

This chain links TRBV20-1 with TRBJ2-3; 13 nucleotides line up with TRBD2. With 6 bases clipped from V and 2 bases from J, the junction kept 8 bases outside the gene matches. This CDR3 contains 16 residues. Germline V gene data show CDR1 as DFQATT and CDR2 as SNEGSKA (reference sequence). CDR3 DNA: TGCAGTGCCCTTGGGACTAGCGGGGAGTTCACAGATACGCAGTATTTT. It translates to CSALGTSGEFTDTQYF.

The chain joins TRBV12-5 to TRBJ2-1; TRBD2 agrees at 8 bases. The CDR3 runs to 15 residues. Germline V gene sequence: CDR1 LGHNT, CDR2 FRNRAP. The junction had 2 bases not matched to a gene; V was cut back by 1 base and J by 3 bases. CDR3 DNA: TGTGCTAGTGGTTTGGGGCTAGCGGGCTACAATGAGCAGTTCTTC. It translates to CASGLGLAGYNEQFF. The full variable domain, in which reference TRBV12-5 and TRBJ2-1 provide the parts outside the CDR3, is DARVTQTPRHKVTEMGQEVTMRCQPILGHNTVFWYRQTMMQGLELLAYFRNRAPLDDSGMPKDRFSAEMPDATLATLKIQPSEPRDSAVYFCASGLGLAGYNEQFFGPGTRLTVL.

This clonotype was recorded at least ten times. The chain couples TRBV12-3 or TRBV12-4 to TRBJ1-2, with TRBD1 identical over 8 bases. Trimming removed 7 bases from V and 8 bases from J; junction bases left unmatched: 12. CDR3 length: 14 residues. The CDR3 region has the DNA TGTGCCAGCACCTCAGGGGGCGCGTATGGGGGCTACACCTTC. It is translated as CASTSGGAYGGYTF.

This clonotype has only a few counts. This chain joins TRBV4-3 and TRBJ2-1; 8 bases match TRBD1. Germline V gives CDR1 LGHNA, CDR2 YSLEER. V was pared by 1 base and J by 8 bases, with 10 bases of the junction left unmatched. This CDR3 has 16 residues. CDR3 sequence reads: CASSQVPGGAVDEQFF. CDR3 nucleotide sequence: TGCGCCAGCAGCCAAGTACCAGGGGGCGCTGTCGATGAGCAGTTCTTC.

This clonotype was seen a handful of times. This chain joins TRBV4-2 and TRBJ2-2; D assignment may be TRBD1 or TRBD2 (5 bases each). Germline V gene data show CDR1 as LGHNA and CDR2 as YNFKEQ. CDR3 length: 17 residues. V was clipped by 0 bases and J by 5 bases, with 16 bases between them. The CDR3 coding sequence is TGTGCCAGCAGCCAAGATCGTGGGGGTGCGGGTACCGGGGAGCTGTTTTTT. Its protein product is CASSQDRGGAGTGELFF.

There are a few counts of this clonotype. The chain links TRBV12-3 or TRBV12-4 to TRBJ1-2; D gene ambiguous. The CDR3 runs to 13 residues. The V end was cut by 4 bases, the J end by 5 bases, with 11 bases between. The CDR3: CASSSRSGYGYTF. Here the CDR3 DNA reads TGTGCCAGCAGTTCTAGGTCTGGGTATGGCTACACCTTC.

This clonotype was counted a few times. The rearrangement uses TRBV28 and TRBJ2-3, with 9 bases fitting TRBD2. V lost 4 bases to trimming and J lost 1 base; unmatched junction nucleotides: 12. This CDR3 region has 18 residues. CDR1 MDHEN and CDR2 SYDVKM come from the germline V gene. This CDR3 reads CASSSIEGLALGTDTQYF. The CDR3 region has the DNA TGTGCCAGCAGTTCAATAGAGGGACTAGCCCTCGGCACAGATACGCAGTATTTT.

This clonotype has a count of ten or more. This chain joins TRBV5-1 and TRBJ2-5; 10 nucleotides agree with TRBD1. The junction had 11 bases not matched to a gene; V was cut back by 4 bases and J by 5 bases. Germline CDR1 SGHRS, CDR2 YFSETQ. This CDR3 is 16 amino acids long. CDR3 residues: CASSLQPGQGSETQYF. Here the CDR3 DNA reads TGCGCCAGCAGCCTTCAACCGGGACAGGGGTCGGAGACCCAGTACTTC.

This clonotype appeared many times. V is TRBV2 and J is TRBJ2-4; the match to TRBD1 covers 7 bases. The J segment lost 9 bases and the V segment lost 6 bases, leaving 8 bases of the junction unmatched. The germline CDR1 and CDR2 sequences are SNHLY and FYNNEI. This CDR3 region has 13 residues. The CDR3 protein is CASSRGGDIIQYF. The CDR3 bases are TGTGCCAGCAGCCGAGGGGGCGATATCATTCAGTACTTC. Full variable domain (rest looked up from reference TRBV2 and TRBJ2-4): EPEVTQTPSHQVTQMGQEVILRCVPISNHLYFYWYRQILGQKVEFLVSFYNNEISEKSEIFDDQFSVERPDGSNFTLKIRSTKLEDSAMYFCASSRGGDIIQYFGAGTRLSVL.

The V gene is TRBV7-2, the J gene TRBJ2-1; D unclear. V lost 4 bases and J 2 bases, leaving 15 bases between the germline ends. This CDR3 is 16 amino acids long. CDR1 and CDR2 (germline): SGHTA, FQGNSA. CDR3 bases: TGTGCCAGCAGCTCCGGGCGTGTAGGGCCCTACAATGAGCAGTTCTTC. As protein: CASSSGRVGPYNEQFF.

This clonotype was found a few times. This rearrangement joins TRBV13 to TRBJ2-7; 7 nucleotides line up with TRBD1. The CDR3 length is 14 residues. The V segment lost 5 bases and the J segment 2 bases; nucleotides outside the gene matches: 6. Germline V gives CDR1 PRHDT, CDR2 FYEKMQ (reference sequence). The CDR3 here is CASSEQGYTYEQYF. The CDR3 bases are TGTGCCAGCAGCGAACAGGGGTATACCTACGAGCAGTACTTC.

Ten or more counts support this clonotype. The chain couples TRBV5-1 to TRBJ2-7, with a tentative D call TRBD1 (5 bases). Germline V gene sequence: CDR1 SGHRS, CDR2 YFSETQ. V was shortened by 4 bases and J by 2 bases, with 13 bases between the two germline ends. The CDR3 is 14 residues long. This CDR3 is CASSIDSGTYEQYF. CDR3 sequence (DNA): TGCGCCAGCAGCATAGACAGTGGCACCTACGAGCAGTACTTC.

The rearrangement joins TRBV28 to TRBJ2-7; perhaps TRBD2 as D (6 bases). Trimming cost V 5 bases and J 0 bases, with 26 bases left between them. CDR3 length: 19 amino acids. Germline values: CDR1 MDHEN, CDR2 SYDVKM. The CDR3 sequence is CASSPSVGVSGYRSYEQYF. CDR3 DNA: TGTGCCAGCAGTCCCTCCGTTGGGGTTAGCGGCTACCGCTCCTACGAGCAGTACTTC.

CDR3 amino acids: CSASSFRGSYNEQFF. The CDR3 nucleotides read TGCAGTGCTAGTAGTTTCCGGGGCTCCTACAATGAGCAGTTCTTC. The chain employs TRBV20-1 and TRBJ2-1; possibly TRBD2 for D (5 bases). The length of the CDR3 is 15 residues. The V end was cut by 3 bases, the J end by 0 bases, with 12 bases between. Germline-derived CDR1 and CDR2 are DFQATT and SNEGSKA (reference sequence).

This clonotype appeared a few times. This chain connects TRBV5-1 to TRBJ2-7; 9 nucleotides align to TRBD1. J was trimmed by 6 bases and V by 5 bases; bases with no gene match: 12. The CDR3 contains 15 residues. Germline-derived CDR1 and CDR2 are SGHRS and YFSETQ. This CDR3 reads CASSPGTGIRGEQYF. DNA of the CDR3: TGCGCCAGCAGTCCCGGGACAGGGATACGGGGCGAGCAGTACTTC.

The rearrangement joins TRBV12-3 or TRBV12-4 to TRBJ2-4, with TRBD2 identical over 7 bases. Unmatched junction bases numbered 2, after V lost 3 bases and J lost 6 bases. This CDR3 is built from 13 residues. The CDR3 protein is CASSLREGNIQYF. The CDR3 DNA reads as TGTGCCAGCAGTTTGAGGGAGGGAAACATTCAGTACTTC.

This clonotype was observed once. This chain uses TRBV5-1 with TRBJ2-1, with 8 bases aligning to TRBD2. This CDR3 is 19 amino acids long. The germline V gene has CDR1 SGHRS and CDR2 YFSETQ. Trimming cost V 4 bases and J 0 bases; bases outside gene matches: 15. CDR3 loop: CASSPFLALAGNSYNEQFF. CDR3 nucleotide sequence: TGCGCCAGCAGCCCGTTCCTGGCGCTAGCGGGCAACTCCTACAATGAGCAGTTCTTC.

This clonotype has just a few counts. Germline is not matched at one junction end, which may reflect a read error. The rearrangement joins TRBV12-3 or TRBV12-4 to TRBJ2-3; D is unresolved. This CDR3 has 12 residues. CDR3 protein: CASSSVAGSLHF. The CDR3 nucleotides read TGTGCCAGCAGTTCCGTCGCCGGGTCCCTGCATTTT.

Only a few counts were recorded for this clonotype. The rearrangement joins TRBV11-2 to TRBJ2-3; 7 nucleotides agree with TRBD1. The length of the CDR3 is 15 residues. Per germline, CDR1 SGHAT and CDR2 FQNNGV. Trimming cost V 6 bases and J 0 bases; bases outside gene matches: 6. DNA of the CDR3: TGTGCCAGCAGTTTTGGACAGGCTAGCACAGATACGCAGTATTTT. Translating it yields CASSFGQASTDTQYF.

This clonotype has more than one count but fewer than ten. The gene calls are TRBV5-1 and TRBJ2-2, with 8 bases that match TRBD2. This CDR3 is 16 amino acids long. V lost 4 bases, J lost 3 bases, and 8 bases stayed unmatched. Germline CDR1 reads SGHRS; CDR2 reads YFSETQ. CDR3 residues: CASSPTAGEDTGELFF. The CDR3 bases are TGCGCCAGCAGCCCGACAGCGGGAGAGGACACCGGGGAGCTGTTTTTT.

The chain links TRBV12-3 or TRBV12-4 to TRBJ2-2; D unclear. CDR3 length: 16 residues. V was trimmed by 3 bases and J by 3 bases, leaving 14 bases between them. The CDR3 DNA sequence: TGTGCCAGCAGTTTCGAGACACAACTCGACACCGGGGAGCTGTTTTTT. Translated, it gives CASSFETQLDTGELFF.

The sample holds many counts of this clonotype. The CDR3 loop reads CASSGGQPRAADTQYF. The CDR3 DNA sequence: TGCGCCAGCAGCGGTGGCCAGCCCCGAGCCGCAGATACGCAGTATTTT. The chain combines TRBV5-1 with TRBJ2-3; D gene ambiguous. V dropped 4 bases and J dropped 4 bases, with 19 bases sitting between them. The CDR3 extends over 16 amino acids. The germline V gene has CDR1 SGHRS and CDR2 YFSETQ.

Within the sample, this clonotype is medium-sized. The V and J genes are TRBV7-2 and TRBJ2-3; TRBD2 is a possible D gene (7 bases). The germline V gene has CDR1 SGHTA and CDR2 FQGNSA. V was trimmed by 3 bases and J by 4 bases, leaving 17 bases between them. This CDR3 contains 16 residues. In nucleotides, the CDR3 is TGTGCCAGCAGCTTTCTCTCGGGGGGCCGGGCAGATACGCAGTATTTT. Protein sequence: CASSFLSGGRADTQYF. Drawing the rest from reference TRBV7-2 and TRBJ2-3, the complete variable domain is GAGVSQSPSNKVTEKGKDVELRCDPISGHTALYWYRQSLGQGLEFLIYFQGNSAPDKSGLPSDRFSAERTGGSVSTLTIQRTQQEDSAVYLCASSFLSGGRADTQYFGPGTRLTVL.

The chain uses TRBV11-2 and TRBJ2-5; 12 nucleotides agree with TRBD2. The V segment lost 6 bases and the J segment 2 bases; nucleotides outside the gene matches: 4. The CDR3 consists of 15 residues. Per the germline V gene, CDR1 is SGHAT and CDR2 is FQNNGV. The chain's CDR3 is CASRWTSGEQETQYF. The CDR3 DNA follows: TGTGCCAGCAGATGGACTAGCGGGGAGCAAGAGACCCAGTACTTC.

This clonotype has at least ten counts. The chain carries TRBV11-2 and TRBJ2-1; TRBD2 matches 11 bases. After removal of 6 bases from V and 4 bases from J, the junction contained 11 bases not matched to a gene. CDR3 size: 17 residues. The germline V gene has CDR1 SGHAT and CDR2 FQNNGV. The CDR3 sequence: CASRSISGGVLYNEQFF. The CDR3 bases are TGTGCCAGCAGATCTATTAGCGGGGGGGTCCTATACAATGAGCAGTTCTTC.